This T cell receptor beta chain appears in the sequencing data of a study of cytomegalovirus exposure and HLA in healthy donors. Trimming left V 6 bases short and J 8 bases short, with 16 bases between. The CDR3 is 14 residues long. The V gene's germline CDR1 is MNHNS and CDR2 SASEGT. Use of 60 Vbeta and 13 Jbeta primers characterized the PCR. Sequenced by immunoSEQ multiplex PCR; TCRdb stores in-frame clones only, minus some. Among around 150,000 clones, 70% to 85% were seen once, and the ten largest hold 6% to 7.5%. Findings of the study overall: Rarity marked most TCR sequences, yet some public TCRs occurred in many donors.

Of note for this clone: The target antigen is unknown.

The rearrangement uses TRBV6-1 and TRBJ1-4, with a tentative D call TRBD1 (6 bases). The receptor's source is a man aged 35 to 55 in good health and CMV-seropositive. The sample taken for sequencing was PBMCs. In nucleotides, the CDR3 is TGTGCCAGCAGGAGGGGAGGGGGAAGCGAAAAACTGTTTTTT. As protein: CASRRGGGSEKLFF.